The clone carrying this TCR beta chain has a handful of counts. Its antigen is still unknown. With V trimmed by 3 bases and J by 7 bases, 6 bases remained unmatched. The CDR3 runs 15 residues. Germline V gene lookup returns CDR1 SGDLS and CDR2 YYNGEE. The sample belongs to a study of Graves' ophthalmopathy and Graves' hyperthyroidism. About the study: Peripheral blood was collected at initial diagnosis, before any treatment.

The TCR beta CDR3 regions underwent amplification from RNA transcripts. First-round RT-PCR used HTBI primers; second-round multiplex PCR followed. One entry per CDR3 protein results from TCRdb running MiXCR on the multiplex PCR reads. This table has 500,000 to 800,000 distinct CDR3 sequences, just over 40% appearing once. Study-wide results and limits: Most thyroid clonotypes with frequency above 0.001 were detected in blood too.

Sequences were obtained from peripheral blood. The sequence was obtained from an adult man with Graves' ophthalmopathy. The V gene is TRBV9, the J gene TRBJ2-7; 14 positions match TRBD2. CDR3 bases: TGTGCCAGCAGCGGGGGACTAGCGGGAGTGGGGGAGCAGTACTTC. Protein: CASSGGLAGVGEQYF.